The rows below give T cell receptor beta chains drawn from one sample of a study of cytomegalovirus exposure and HLA in healthy donors. This table comes from immunoSEQ multiplex PCR, and its TCRdb copy is limited to in-frame clones, with some not included. Here the sample spans 70,000 to 90,000 clones, around three quarters being singletons. The sequencing sample was made of PBMCs. All receptors come from a male donor in good health and CMV-seropositive. Both conserved end residues are part of each CDR3. Each record gives: V gene, D gene, clone size, J gene, CDR3 DNA, CDR3 protein. D genes are given only for firm matches. Part of the rows lack a size; the others show once, few, many or a class for expanded clones.

V gene: TRBV27
D gene: .
clone size: .
J gene: TRBJ1-2
CDR3 DNA: TGTGCCAGCAGTTTATCATCCAGGGCAAGAGGCTACACCTTC
CDR3 protein: CASSLSSRARGYTF

V gene: TRBV5-1
D gene: TRBD2
clone size: .
J gene: TRBJ2-7
CDR3 DNA: TGCGCCAGCAGCCCTTCACTAGCGGGAGGGAGCTCCTACGAGCAGTACTTC
CDR3 protein: CASSPSLAGGSSYEQYF

V gene: TRBV11-1
D gene: TRBD2
clone size: few
J gene: TRBJ2-3
CDR3 DNA: TGTGCCAGTAGGAGTCCGTCTAGCGGAACAGATACGCAGTATTTT
CDR3 protein: CASRSPSSGTDTQYF

V gene: TRBV7-8
D gene: .
clone size: once
J gene: TRBJ1-1
CDR3 DNA: TGTGCCAGCAGCTTCAGGCAGGGTGAAGCTTTCTTT
CDR3 protein: CASSFRQGEAFF

V gene: TRBV6-1
D gene: .
clone size: .
J gene: TRBJ2-7
CDR3 DNA: TGTGCCAGCAGTGAAGTGGGAGCCCCCTACGAGCAGTACTTC
CDR3 protein: CASSEVGAPYEQYF

V gene: TRBV4-1
D gene: TRBD2
clone size: .
J gene: TRBJ2-2
CDR3 DNA: TGCGCCAGCAGCCGAACTAGCGGGGGGGCCGGCACCGGGGAGCTGTTTTTT
CDR3 protein: CASSRTSGGAGTGELFF

V gene: TRBV7-2
D gene: .
clone size: .
J gene: TRBJ2-1
CDR3 DNA: TGTGCCAGCAGCTTAGTGCGGAACAATGAGCAGTTCTTC
CDR3 protein: CASSLVRNNEQFF

V gene: TRBV20-1
D gene: .
clone size: .
J gene: TRBJ1-6
CDR3 DNA: TGCAGTGCTAGAATGGGCCCTCAATACCACTTT
CDR3 protein: CSARMGPQYHF

V gene: TRBV19
D gene: .
clone size: .
J gene: TRBJ2-6
CDR3 DNA: TGTGCCAGTCGGGACATCTCTGGGGCCAACGTCCTGACTTTC
CDR3 protein: CASRDISGANVLTF

V gene: TRBV18
D gene: TRBD1
clone size: .
J gene: TRBJ1-4
CDR3 DNA: TGTGCCAGCTCACCGCAGGGGGCGCTAACTAATGAAAAACTGTTTTTT
CDR3 protein: CASSPQGALTNEKLFF

V gene: TRBV27
D gene: .
clone size: .
J gene: TRBJ2-2
CDR3 DNA: TGTGCCAGCAGTTTATTCCAGGGGCTGGACACCGGGGAGCTGTTTTTT
CDR3 protein: CASSLFQGLDTGELFF

V gene: TRBV7-8
D gene: .
clone size: few
J gene: TRBJ1-5
CDR3 DNA: TGTGCCAGCAGCTTACTAGGACAGAGTAATCAGCCCCAGCATTTT
CDR3 protein: CASSLLGQSNQPQHF

V gene: TRBV28
D gene: TRBD1
clone size: .
J gene: TRBJ1-2
CDR3 DNA: TGTGCCAGCAGTGCACACAGAACAGGGGGCGGCTATGGCTACACCTTC
CDR3 protein: CASSAHRTGGGYGYTF

V gene: TRBV7-9
D gene: TRBD2
clone size: .
J gene: TRBJ2-1
CDR3 DNA: TGTGCCAGCAGCCCAGACGGCGGGAGGGCCCCTGAGCAGTTCTTC
CDR3 protein: CASSPDGGRAPEQFF

V gene: TRBV6-1
D gene: .
clone size: .
J gene: TRBJ2-3
CDR3 DNA: TGTGCCAGCAGGAGGGACACTACCGCAGATACGCAGTATTTT
CDR3 protein: CASRRDTTADTQYF

V gene: TRBV30
D gene: TRBD1
clone size: large
J gene: TRBJ1-1
CDR3 DNA: TGTGCCTGGAGTTCCCATCGCTACAGGGGGCCTGAAGCTTTCTTT
CDR3 protein: CAWSSHRYRGPEAFF

V gene: TRBV18
D gene: .
clone size: .
J gene: TRBJ2-6
CDR3 DNA: TGTGCCAGCTCAAAAGGAGGGTCAGGGGCCAACGTCCTGACTTTC
CDR3 protein: CASSKGGSGANVLTF

V gene: TRBV19
D gene: .
clone size: .
J gene: TRBJ1-2
CDR3 DNA: TGTGCCAGTATACCATCAGCCGGACAGTATGGCTACACCTTC
CDR3 protein: CASIPSAGQYGYTF

V gene: TRBV30
D gene: .
clone size: few
J gene: TRBJ1-5
CDR3 DNA: TGTGCCTGGAGTGCGGACAGTTTCAATCAGCCCCAGCATTTT
CDR3 protein: CAWSADSFNQPQHF

V gene: TRBV5-1
D gene: .
clone size: few
J gene: TRBJ1-1
CDR3 DNA: TGCGCCAGCAGCTCGAGGACAGATATGAACACTGAAGCTTTCTTT
CDR3 protein: CASSSRTDMNTEAFF

V gene: TRBV18
D gene: .
clone size: .
J gene: TRBJ1-3
CDR3 DNA: TGTGCCAGCTCACACCCCGGACAGTCTTCTGGAAACACCATATATTTT
CDR3 protein: CASSHPGQSSGNTIYF

V gene: TRBV19
D gene: .
clone size: once
J gene: TRBJ2-4
CDR3 DNA: TGTGCCAGTAGTATGTCTTTGGGCAGCCTAAACATTCAGTACTTC
CDR3 protein: CASSMSLGSLNIQYF

V gene: TRBV5-6
D gene: TRBD1
clone size: few
J gene: TRBJ2-1
CDR3 DNA: TGTGCCAGCAGCTTGGTTACAGGGGACGAGCAGTTCTTC
CDR3 protein: CASSLVTGDEQFF

V gene: TRBV5-8
D gene: TRBD1
clone size: .
J gene: TRBJ2-2
CDR3 DNA: TGTGCCAGCAGGATCGGACAGGGGAGGACCGGGGAGCTGTTTTTT
CDR3 protein: CASRIGQGRTGELFF

V gene: TRBV7-2
D gene: TRBD1
clone size: .
J gene: TRBJ1-2
CDR3 DNA: TGTGCCAGCAGCCCGGGACAGTGGGGAGGCTACACCTTC
CDR3 protein: CASSPGQWGGYTF

V gene: TRBV6-6
D gene: .
clone size: .
J gene: TRBJ2-3
CDR3 DNA: TGTGCCAGCAGCCTTAGCGGTCGCACAGATACGCAGTATTTT
CDR3 protein: CASSLSGRTDTQYF

V gene: TRBV6-5
D gene: TRBD1
clone size: .
J gene: TRBJ2-7
CDR3 DNA: TGTGCCAGCAGCCTGGACAGGGGGTCATACGAGCAGTACTTC
CDR3 protein: CASSLDRGSYEQYF